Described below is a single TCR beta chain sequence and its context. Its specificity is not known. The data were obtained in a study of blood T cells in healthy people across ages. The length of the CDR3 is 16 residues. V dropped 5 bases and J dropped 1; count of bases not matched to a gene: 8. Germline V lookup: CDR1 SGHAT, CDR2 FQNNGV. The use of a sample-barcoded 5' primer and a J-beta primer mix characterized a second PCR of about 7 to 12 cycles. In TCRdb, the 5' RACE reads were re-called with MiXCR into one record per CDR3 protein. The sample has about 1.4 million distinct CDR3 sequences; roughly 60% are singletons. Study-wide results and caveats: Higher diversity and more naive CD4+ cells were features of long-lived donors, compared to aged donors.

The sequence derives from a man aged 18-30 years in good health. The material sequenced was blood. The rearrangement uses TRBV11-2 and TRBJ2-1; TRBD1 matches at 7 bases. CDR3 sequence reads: CASSPVQGPSYNEQFF. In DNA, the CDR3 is TGTGCCAGCAGCCCAGTACAGGGGCCGTCCTACAATGAGCAGTTCTTC.